This TCR beta chain was profiled in a study of T-cell memory formation after mild COVID-19. Study-wide findings and caveats: The appearance of some responding clones in pre-infection memory suggested that cross-reactive memory joined. Contracting clones, day 15 to 85, had balanced CD4/CD8, and later expanders favored CD4+. The main location of contracting CD4+ clones was CM and EM, and that of contracting CD8+ clones was EMRA.

The authors produced TCR alpha and TCR beta cDNA libraries with sample barcodes and UMIs by 5'RACE using constant-segment primers. From the 5' RACE reads, TCRdb called clonotypes with MiXCR, one entry per CDR3 protein. This sample has around 320,000 distinct CDR3 sequences, with 14% found just once. Deletions cut 6 bases from V and 0 bases from J, with 13 bases between. CDR1 SEHNR and CDR2 FQNEAQ come from the germline V gene (reference sequence). The CDR3 sequence is 15 residues long. For this clonotype: Its target is unknown.

Specimen: PBMCs or a T cell subset sorted from them (not recorded which). The V gene is TRBV7-9, the J gene TRBJ2-3; perhaps D is TRBD1 or TRBD2 (5 bases each). The source is a man aged 18 to 35 who had mild COVID-19 (a few samples of this study predate the infection). Cell type and time point are not known. The CDR3 spells CASRDTGTSTDTQYF. CDR3 nucleotides: TGTGCCAGCAGAGATACCGGGACGAGCACAGATACGCAGTATTTT.